The text below deals with one T cell receptor beta chain. The antigen it binds to is not known. No much larger clone exists at a distance of one base, and base qualities are not known. Trimming costs V 4 bases and J 8 bases, and their ends lie 17 bases apart. CDR1 is given as LGHNA and CDR2 as YNFKEQ, both from the germline V gene. Taken from cysteine to phenylalanine, the CDR3 has 14 residues. The kept DNA is CDR3 alone, 42 bases in frame from the first base. Receptors were amplified or captured by the immunoSEQ multiplex PCR assay. A mixture of 60 forward primers for TCR Vbeta segments and 13 reverse primers for TCR Jbeta segments was used in the multiplex PCR. The CDR3 region of rearranged TCR beta genes was amplified from genomic DNA with a multiplex PCR assay. The amplified TCR beta libraries were sequenced on the Illumina HiSeq System as 87-base-pair reads. As for the authors' bioinformatics: A later analysis tallied roughly 80 million unique TCR beta chains across the 610 or so repertoires, and around 9.9 million of those chains were shared by two or more donors. Raw reads were error-corrected and collapsed into unique sequences by a nearest-neighbor algorithm in which closely related sequences were merged to remove PCR and sequencing errors. Alignment of CDR3 sequences to IMGT reference sequences was used to assign V, D and J gene segments. Each retained sequence needed at least a six-nucleotide match to both a V gene segment and a J gene segment. Rearrangements were classified as productive when the CDR3 lacked stop codons and remained in frame with V and J, and all other rearrangements were classified as non-productive. CDR3 was defined according to IMGT convention as the region running from the second conserved V-encoded cysteine to the conserved J-encoded phenylalanine. In an earlier analysis of around 640 of the donors, sequences lacking an unambiguous match to a single V gene segment were excluded. In an earlier analysis of roughly 600 of the donors, a V segment was called functional when productive rearrangements were above 56.7%, and segregating when the standard deviation between donors exceeded 5%. A statistical classification framework was developed to diagnose cytomegalovirus status using the catalog of TCR beta chain sequences. In a later analysis, TCR nucleotide sequences were compared against IMGT/GENE-DB human TR gene sequences so that V and J genes could be assigned. In a later analysis, CDR3 sequences and most-parsimonious VDJ recombination scenarios were assigned using the TCRdist pipeline. In a later analysis, every TCR beta chain was defined by the combination of its CDR3 amino acid sequence and its V-gene family, and reads without a unique V-gene family were dropped. As a way to deal with suspected cross-contamination and a sequencing artifact, a later analysis dropped 450 to 600 nucleotide sequences that were highly shared and had low generation probability. A later analysis calculated a clonal expansion index for each public chain from normalized within-repertoire ranks of inferred template counts. In a later analysis, generation probabilities were computed with a VDJ recombination model fitted to out-of-frame rearrangements, and the resulting probabilities were checked against IGoR. In a later analysis, hypergeometric tests were used to score TCR-TCR, TCR-HLA and TCR-CMV co-occurrence, with a repertoire-size bias correction applied to TCR pairs. In a later analysis, false discovery rates were estimated by permuting HLA or CMV assignments 20 times. A later analysis grouped co-occurring TCRs with DBSCAN, adding TCRdist sequence similarity when clustering within HLA-allele-positive subsets. Co-occurrence clustering excluded repertoires with fewer than 30,000 or more than 120,000 public chains, plus five with anomalous nucleotide sharing. TCRdb retrieved this table from immuneACCESS and kept in-frame rearrangements only. Not all clones are present; in checked studies, unresolved V genes account for under half, and no reason is known for the remainder. V and J calls plus clone size are reproduced from that table; the DNA served to infer D and trimming. In all, the sample holds over 150,000 clones, and 75% to 90% of those were seen once. Approximately 4.5% of the sample comes from the top ten.

This specimen comes from a study of cytomegalovirus exposure and HLA in healthy donors (dated by TCRdb to between 2016 and 2019). Background on the whole study: According to an earlier analysis of a few hundred of the donors, about 179 million T cells yielded roughly 100 million unique TCR beta sequences and 276 Gb of sequence data. Rather than using new phenotypic data, the later analysis identified candidate immune exposures from TCR beta sequences and from how often those sequences occurred across donors. Several DR-DQ haplotypes were handled as single units for association and clustering because linkage in the cohort was strong. Donor age, sex, ethnicity and CMV serostatus were compiled together with the repertoire data. A later genetic analysis took genome-wide SNP genotypes for about 65% of the 666 donors and used that subset as a discovery cohort. The study used immunosequencing to profile the T cell repertoires of hundreds of subjects and linked those repertoires to cytomegalovirus serostatus. Every discovery cohort repertoire had been produced on one sequencing platform. The genetic ancestry cluster associated with self-reported Caucasian donors included around four fifths of the roughly 400 genotyped donors. To predict cytomegalovirus infection status, the study brought together high-throughput TCR immunosequencing, statistical association of individual TCRs with disease status, and machine learning. A later analysis re-examined previously published TCR beta repertoires from several hundred donors and added high-resolution HLA genotyping to investigate patterns of TCR occurrence. The number of donors typed differed by locus, with 629-630 for A, B, C, DRB1 and DQB1, around 500 for DQA1, over 600 for DPA1, and 400 to 490 for DPB1. Both class I and class II loci were covered by HLA typing, at four-digit resolution. Along with the approximately 600-subject first cohort, a separate validation cohort of over a hundred different subjects was used. An early release covering roughly 640 HLA-typed donors comprised 250 to 350 gigabases of sequencing data and 65 million to 100 million unique TCR sequences. In an earlier analysis of roughly 580 of the donors, high-throughput TCR beta sequencing was used to judge whether each TCR beta V gene segment behaved as functional or pseudogenic. Among 398 genotyped donors of the cohort, an average of around 220,000 unique TCR beta nucleotide sequences was sequenced per donor, of which about 18% were non-productive. The study was designed to test whether signatures of past pathogen exposure could be identified by cataloging public T cell receptors. What the research found in general, with its limitations: Because HLA typing was unavailable for some donors at each locus, only the typed subset was used in association tests. While some public TCRs were present in many individuals, most TCR sequences turned up only very rarely across donors. Assigning TCR associations to individual alleles was difficult when HLA alleles, especially DR and DQ, strongly co-occurred. The 87-base-pair reads could not distinguish some IMGT-functional V segments, including TRBV6-2 and TRBV6-3, so those segments were excluded. A later analysis found that TCR association rates varied across HLA loci, with DRB1 alleles showing the most associated TCRs and HLA-C alleles the fewest. In an earlier analysis of 587 of the donors, most TCR beta V segments appeared in productive rearrangements about 87% or about 30% of the time, broadly matching IMGT annotations. This cohort had only TCR beta chains sequenced, and the lack of alpha or paired-chain data limited which features could be detected. In a later genetic analysis, fewer N-insertions in productive TCRs were reported among donors in an Asian-associated ancestry cluster than the roughly 700-donor mean. The earlier analysis of approximately 560 of the donors excluded some 15 rarely observed V segments, including chromosome 9 orphons, because counts were too low. According to a later analysis, most CMV-associated TCR beta chains appeared to be HLA-restricted, and the HLA associations seemed to be driven largely by CMV exposure. At a false discovery rate of 0.05, a later analysis linked 16,000 or so TCR beta sequences to specific HLA alleles. V-gene and J-gene trimming of TCR beta chains was associated with a missense DCLRE1C variant in a later genetic analysis, and the association was replicated in an independent cohort. Several of the top co-occurrence clusters appeared to be linked to parvovirus B19, influenza, CMV and Epstein-Barr virus, according to a later analysis. It was suggested by the authors that the approach could potentially be generalized to other disease states and immunological phenotypes. The sequencing pipeline was judged likely to have produced a cluster of highly shared sequence variants as a technical artifact. Compared with equally common non-associated chains, HLA-associated TCR beta chains in a later analysis were more clonally expanded and had lower generation probabilities. Roughly uniform sequencing depth across donors was assumed in presence/absence analyses, although this assumption may not hold. The study listed 164 TCR beta chains as associated with cytomegalovirus. Linkage disequilibrium might explain the correlated functional status among segregating V segments, but an unknown experimental factor could not be ruled out. A further reported finding was that TCR beta sequences accurately predicted the HLA-A and HLA-B alleles for most subjects in the first cohort. In vitro tests confirmed that three of the cytomegalovirus-associated TCR beta chains recognize cytomegalovirus antigens. Cytomegalovirus status was reported to be diagnosed by the classifier with high specificity and sensitivity in both the original and validation cohorts. For the cohort, immune exposure information was limited to CMV serostatus.

The cohort was made up of approximately 700 healthy bone marrow donors. At the time of sampling, every cohort member was nominally healthy, though immune exposures that went unrecorded were likely present. The donor tested CMV seronegative and was one of the 352 seronegative cohort members. A peripheral blood sample was collected from each donor, and TCR beta sequencing was performed on peripheral blood mononuclear cells. Genomic DNA extraction from the blood cell samples was performed with the Qiagen DNeasy Blood Extraction Kit. The sequence was obtained from a man younger than 45 in good health and CMV-seronegative. Sequencing was performed on PBMCs. The chain couples TRBV4-2 to TRBJ1-2, with the D segment identity uncertain. The CDR3 region: CASSPTLRERGYTF. The bases read TGTGCCAGCAGCCCGACTTTGAGGGAGCGCGGCTACACCTTC.